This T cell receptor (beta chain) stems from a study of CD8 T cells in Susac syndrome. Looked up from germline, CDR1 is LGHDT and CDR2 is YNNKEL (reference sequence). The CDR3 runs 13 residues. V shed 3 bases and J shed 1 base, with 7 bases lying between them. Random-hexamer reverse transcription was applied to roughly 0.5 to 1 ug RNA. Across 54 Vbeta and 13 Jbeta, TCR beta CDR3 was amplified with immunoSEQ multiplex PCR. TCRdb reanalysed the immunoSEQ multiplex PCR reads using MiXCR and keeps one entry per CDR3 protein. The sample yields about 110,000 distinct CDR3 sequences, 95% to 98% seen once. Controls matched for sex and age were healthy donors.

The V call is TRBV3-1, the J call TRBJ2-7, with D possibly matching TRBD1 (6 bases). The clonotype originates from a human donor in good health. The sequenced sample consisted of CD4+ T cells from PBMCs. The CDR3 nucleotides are TGTGCCAGCAGCCATACAGGGTCCTACGAGCAGTACTTC. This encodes CASSHTGSYEQYF.